This T cell receptor (beta chain) was recovered during a study of graft-versus-host responses after intestinal transplantation. On the study more broadly: Transplant types were multivisceral, liver-intestinal, or isolated intestinal. Study outcomes and limitations: Recipient-marrow GvH clones were detected, some having first appeared in ileum or blood. Some patients had graft-donor T cell macrochimerism. In their allografts, the ratios of graft-versus-host to host-versus-graft T cell clones were high.

Clones were read by immunoSEQ multiplex PCR, and TCRdb kept only the in-frame ones, dropping some. The sample holds about 47,000 clones; 80% to 95% are singletons and the top ten take more than 4.5%. Regarding this clone: The target antigen is unknown.

This clonotype originated in a human patient who received an intestinal transplant, so some T cells may come from the graft donor. The sample consisted of PBMCs, taken 786 days after a first intestinal transplant, on the day of a second.

The CDR3 here is CASRPLTSGSRINEQFF. The DNA of the CDR3 is TGTGCCAGTAGACCGCTGACTAGCGGGAGTCGTATCAATGAGCAGTTCTTC. The gene calls are TRBV19 and TRBJ2-1; the match to TRBD2 covers 12 bases. From germline, CDR1 is LNHDA and CDR2 SQIVND (reference sequence). This CDR3 is 17 amino acids long. The V gene end was trimmed by 6 bases and the J gene end by 6 bases; junction bases not matched to a gene: 12.